This TCR beta chain is drawn from a study of patients and donors after allogeneic stem cell transplantation. V lost 5 bases, J lost 5 bases, and 6 bases stayed unmatched. Per germline, CDR1 KGHDR and CDR2 SFDVKD. This CDR3 region has 14 residues. From the RT-PCR reads, TCRdb called clonotypes with MiXCR, one entry per CDR3 protein. The sample lists 400,000 to 500,000 distinct CDR3 sequences; approximately 16% were seen once. The table lists this clonotype with a few counts. Sequencing was carried out using blood, either unsorted or a sorted T cell fraction (not recorded which). V is TRBV24-1 and J is TRBJ2-3, with 7 bases lining up with TRBD2. The TCR originated in a human donor who was either an allogeneic HSCT recipient or a stem cell or donor lymphocyte infusion donor (not recorded which). It is not recorded whose cells these are; they may come from a transplant donor. In DNA, the CDR3 is TGTGCCACCAGTGTGCGGGGGAGGGGAGATACGCAGTATTTT. It is translated as CATSVRGRGDTQYF.